One and the same sample provided the 12 T cell receptor beta chains below, sequenced in a study of cytomegalovirus exposure and HLA in healthy donors (TCRdb year 2017). Libraries were built with the immunoSEQ multiplex PCR assay. For the multiplex PCR, a mixture combining 60 forward primers for TCR Vbeta segments and 13 reverse primers for TCR Jbeta segments was used. TCRdb carries this immuneACCESS record with in-frame sequences only. Its versions omit some clonotypes, under half of them owing to an unresolved V gene in the studies checked, with the rest unexplained. The sample contains under 200,000 clones, approximately 80% of them found a single time. 1.3% of the sample comes from the top ten. The sequenced material came from PBMCs. The source is a man in his thirties or forties in good health and CMV-seronegative.

CDR3 nucleotide sequence: TGTGCCAGCAGTGAATTGAAGGGGCTTGAGACCCAGTACTTC. Amino acid sequence: CASSELKGLETQYF. The V and J genes are TRBV25-1 and TRBJ2-5; D is perhaps TRBD1 (5 bases). The CDR3 consists of 14 residues. Germline V gene lookup returns CDR1 MGHDK and CDR2 SYGVNS. V was cut by 1 base and J by 5 bases, with 11 bases left in between.

This clone has just a few counts. The chain uses TRBV5-4 and TRBJ1-1; D possibly corresponds to TRBD1 (5 bases). The CDR3 spans 15 residues. Germline CDR1 and CDR2: SGHNT and YYREEE (reference sequence). Trimming took 4 bases from V and 4 from J, leaving 17 bases between them. The CDR3 DNA reads as TGTGCCAGCAGCCAGACTTTGACAGACCGCACTGAAGCTTTCTTT. This translates into CASSQTLTDRTEAFF.

This clone was counted only a few times. The chain carries TRBV5-8 and TRBJ2-1, with D possibly TRBD2 on 6 matching bases. The CDR3 is 14 amino acids. CDR1 is SGHTS and CDR2 is YDEGEE in the germline V gene. V gave up 4 bases and J gave up 2 bases, with 10 bases separating them. Written as DNA, the CDR3 is TGTGCCAGCAGCCGGGAGAGTCCCTACAATGAGCAGTTCTTC. It yields the protein CASSRESPYNEQFF. Supplemented by reference TRBV5-8 and TRBJ2-1, the full variable domain reads EAGVTQSPTHLIKTRGQQATLRCSPISGHTSVYWYQQALGLGLQFLLWYDEGEERNRGNFPPRFSGRQFPNYSSELNVNALELEDSALYLCASSRESPYNEQFFGPGTRLTVL.

The chain carries TRBV29-1 and TRBJ2-1, with 8 nucleotides matching TRBD2. The V segment lost 3 bases and the J segment 5 bases; nucleotides outside the gene matches: 6. This CDR3 region has 14 residues. Germline V gene sequence: CDR1 SQVTM, CDR2 ANQGSEA. The CDR3 spells CSVDGGAEDNEQFF. The CDR3 coding sequence is TGCAGCGTTGACGGGGGGGCGGAGGACAATGAGCAGTTCTTC.

This clone was seen only a few times. The chain carries TRBV18 and TRBJ2-7; D not resolved. V was pared by 6 bases and J by 0 bases, with 12 bases between. CDR1 and CDR2 (germline): KGHSH, LQKENI. CDR3 length: 14 amino acids. This CDR3 is CASSPDLNSYEQYF. For the CDR3, the DNA is TGTGCCAGCTCGCCCGACTTGAACTCCTACGAGCAGTACTTC. Drawing the rest from reference TRBV18 and TRBJ2-7, the complete variable domain is NAGVMQNPRHLVRRRGQEARLRCSPMKGHSHVYWYRQLPEEGLKFMVYLQKENIIDESGMPKERFSAEFPKEGPSILRIQQVVRGDSAAYFCASSPDLNSYEQYFGPGTRLTVT.

This chain joins TRBV7-3 and TRBJ2-2; TRBD1 aligns across 12 bases. This CDR3 is 18 amino acids long. V trimming: 0 bases; J trimming: 4 bases; junction bases outside the gene matches: 6. Germline V gene lookup returns CDR1 SGHTA and CDR2 FQGTGA. The CDR3 coding sequence is TGTGCCAGCAGCTTAACGGGTGGGACAGGGGGCCCCACCGGGGAGCTGTTTTTT. Translating gives CASSLTGGTGGPTGELFF.

The chain has TRBV5-4 and TRBJ1-2; possibly TRBD1 for D (5 bases). This CDR3 is 13 amino acids long. The V gene lost 4 bases and the J gene lost 1 base, with 8 bases spanning the gap. Germline V gene data show CDR1 as SGHNT and CDR2 as YYREEE (reference sequence). CDR3 sequence (DNA): TGTGCCAGCAGCCCAGACAGTAACTATGGCTACACCTTC. This encodes CASSPDSNYGYTF.

The CDR3 reads CASSFGPMESETQYF. The CDR3 DNA reads as TGTGCCAGCAGTTTTGGCCCCATGGAGAGCGAGACCCAGTACTTC. The genes are TRBV28 and TRBJ2-5; D remains unclear. The CDR3 is 15 amino acids. Germline values: CDR1 MDHEN, CDR2 SYDVKM. V was shortened by 3 bases and J by 5 bases, with 16 bases between the two germline ends.

This clone showed up just a few times. The chain has TRBV7-2 and TRBJ1-2, with D tentatively TRBD1 (6 bases). Trimming stripped 1 base from V and 8 bases from J, with 17 bases between. Germline-derived CDR1 and CDR2 are SGHTA and FQGNSA. The CDR3 length is 15 residues. DNA for the CDR3: TGTGCCAGCAGCTTAGATCCACAGGGAAGAAGCGGCTACACCTTC. It yields the protein CASSLDPQGRSGYTF.

The DNA of the CDR3 is TGTGCCAGCAGCTTGGACGCGGGAGGGGTTCGGGAGCAGTTCTTC. Translation gives CASSLDAGGVREQFF. This chain connects TRBV5-6 to TRBJ2-1; 9 bases agree with TRBD2. V lost 0 bases, J lost 10 bases, and 8 bases stayed unmatched. The CDR3 is 15 residues long. Germline lookup yields CDR1 SGHDT and CDR2 YYEEEE.

V usage is TRBV7-9 and J usage is TRBJ2-3; perhaps TRBD1 as D (6 bases). Per the germline V gene, CDR1 is SEHNR and CDR2 is FQNEAQ (reference sequence). The CDR3 extends over 16 amino acids. V gave up 5 bases and J gave up 3 bases, with 18 bases separating them. The CDR3 coding sequence is TGTGCCAGCAGCCCCCCTTGGGGGCTTGGAACAGATACGCAGTATTTT. Encoded protein: CASSPPWGLGTDTQYF.

To note about this clone: Germline is not matched at one junction end, which may reflect a read error. This chain connects TRBV7-9 to TRBJ1-5; the D is unclear. Germline CDR1 is SEHNR and CDR2 is FQNEAQ (reference sequence). This CDR3 comprises 12 residues. The CDR3 spells CSSSRSDQPQHF. The DNA for the CDR3 is TGTTCCAGCAGCCGAAGCGATCAGCCCCAGCATTTT.